A single sample gave rise to the 26 T cell receptor beta chains below, sequenced in a study of cytomegalovirus exposure and HLA in healthy donors. Researchers ran the PCR with 60 Vbeta and 13 Jbeta primers. Method: immunoSEQ multiplex PCR; TCRdb's copy keeps in-frame clones and lacks some. The sample shows 90,000 to 100,000 clones, nearly 80% of them seen only once. The material sequenced was PBMCs. Every receptor here comes from a middle-aged woman in good health and CMV-seronegative.

This chain connects TRBV6-4 to TRBJ2-5; weak D call: TRBD2 (6 bases). The germline V gene has CDR1 MRHNA and CDR2 SNTAGT. The CDR3 has 12 residues. The CDR3 bases are TGTGAGAGGGGAGGCAAATGGGAGACCCAGTACTTC. Amino acids: CERGGKWETQYF.

The chain recombines TRBV5-1 with TRBJ2-5; 11 bases are shared with TRBD2. The length of the CDR3 is 18 residues. CDR1 and CDR2 from the germline V gene are SGHRS and YFSETQ. J gave up 5 bases and V 3 bases, and 15 bases lay outside the gene matches. The CDR3 DNA is TGCGCCAGCAGCTCCCTCCTACTAGCGGGAGAGCGTGCGGAGACCCAGTACTTC. This encodes CASSSLLLAGERAETQYF.

Only a few counts were recorded for this clone. V is TRBV25-1 and J is TRBJ2-7; 8 positions match TRBD1. The length of the CDR3 is 14 residues. CDR1 and CDR2 from the germline V gene are MGHDK and SYGVNS. Losses at the gene ends were 4 bases for V and 2 bases for J; bases not matched to a gene: 4. Here the CDR3 DNA reads TGTGCCAGCAGTGCAAACAGGGGGACCTACGAGCAGTACTTC. It specifies CASSANRGTYEQYF.

The chain carries TRBV7-2 and TRBJ1-6, with a possible D match to TRBD1 (6 bases). This CDR3 comprises 16 residues. Trimming cost V 4 bases and J 7 bases, with 17 bases left between them. The germline V gene encodes CDR1 SGHTA and CDR2 FQGNSA. In nucleotides, the CDR3 is TGTGCCAGCAGCTCCGGGGTGGGCAGGGGAAATTCACCCCTCCACTTT. Amino acid sequence: CASSSGVGRGNSPLHF.

The V and J genes are TRBV7-2 and TRBJ1-5, with 7 bases lining up with TRBD1. Germline CDR1 and CDR2: SGHTA and FQGNSA. The CDR3 spans 15 residues. The V gene end was trimmed by 1 base and the J gene end by 5 bases; junction bases not matched to a gene: 5. The CDR3 here is CASSLVGGLHQPQHF. CDR3 coding DNA: TGTGCCAGCAGCTTAGTAGGGGGCTTGCATCAGCCCCAGCATTTT.

The chain is built from TRBV30 and TRBJ2-5; 7 bases fit TRBD1. This CDR3 region has 13 residues. V was pared by 7 bases and J by 4 bases, with 9 bases of the junction left unmatched. In germline, CDR1 is GTSNPN, CDR2 SVGIG (reference sequence). The CDR3: CALQQGRRETQYF. Here the CDR3 DNA reads TGTGCCTTACAACAGGGGCGGAGAGAGACCCAGTACTTC. The full variable domain, completed using reference TRBV30 and TRBJ2-5, is SQTIHQWPATLVQPVGSPLSLECTVEGTSNPNLYWYRQAAGRGLQLLFYSVGIGQISSEVPQNLSASRPQDRQFILSSKKLLLSDSGFYLCALQQGRRETQYFGPGTRLLVL.

This clone was seen only a few times. The chain carries TRBV7-6 and TRBJ2-7; 9 bases match TRBD2. The CDR3 is 15 residues long. Germline loops: CDR1 SGHVS, CDR2 FNYEAQ. V was pared by 5 bases and J by 1 base, with 6 bases of the junction left unmatched. This chain's CDR3 is CASSPLAGASYEQYF. The DNA of the CDR3 is TGTGCCAGCAGCCCATTAGCGGGAGCTTCCTACGAGCAGTACTTC.

The gene calls are TRBV7-9 and TRBJ1-6; possible D gene TRBD1, 6 bases. CDR3 length equals 16 residues. CDR1 is SEHNR and CDR2 is FQNEAQ in the germline V gene (reference sequence). Trimming took 2 bases from V and 1 from J, leaving 9 bases between them. This chain's CDR3 is CASSLKGGSYNSPLHF. Here the CDR3 DNA reads TGTGCCAGCAGCTTAAAAGGGGGATCCTATAATTCACCCCTCCACTTT.

This clone was observed a few times. The V and J genes are TRBV27 and TRBJ2-2; D remains unclear. Germline-derived CDR1 and CDR2 are MNHEY and SMNVEV (reference sequence). Trimming removed 1 base from V and 4 bases from J, with 13 bases in between. The CDR3 is made up of 16 amino acids. CDR3 sequence: CASSLWLDHSTGELFF. DNA of the CDR3: TGTGCCAGCAGTTTATGGCTAGACCACTCCACCGGGGAGCTGTTTTTT.

This chain links TRBV9 with TRBJ2-3; 8 nucleotides line up with TRBD2. The length of the CDR3 is 16 residues. CDR1 is SGDLS, CDR2 YYNGEE, per germline. Germline trimming cut 3 bases from V and 4 bases from J; bases unmatched to any gene: 10. The CDR3 region is CASSALPGTSSDTQYF. The CDR3 DNA reads TGTGCCAGCAGCGCCCTGCCGGGGACTAGTTCAGATACGCAGTATTTT.

This rearrangement joins TRBV28 to TRBJ1-2, with no clear D. Germline V lookup: CDR1 MDHEN, CDR2 SYDVKM. The CDR3 has 12 residues. Deletions cut 8 bases from V and 5 bases from J, with 12 bases between. In DNA, the CDR3 is TGTGCCAGCGCCTCCCCGGGATATGGCTACACCTTC. Translating it yields CASASPGYGYTF.

This rearrangement joins TRBV6-1 to TRBJ1-5; 7 bases are shared with TRBD1. CDR1 is MNHNS, CDR2 SASEGT, per germline. The CDR3 totals 14 residues. V was clipped by 9 bases and J by 4 bases; unmatched bases: 9. DNA for the CDR3: TGTGCCAGTTCTCGGGACAGAGGAAATCAGCCCCAGCATTTT. Protein product: CASSRDRGNQPQHF.

This sequence joins TRBV10-1 and TRBJ2-1; 8 bases line up with TRBD1. Germline V gene lookup returns CDR1 WNHNN and CDR2 SYGVQD (reference sequence). This CDR3 comprises 16 residues. Unmatched junction bases numbered 10, after V lost 5 bases and J lost 4 bases. For the CDR3, the DNA is TGCGCCAGCAGTCCTAAGCAGGGGGCTCGATACAATGAGCAGTTCTTC. It codes for CASSPKQGARYNEQFF.

V usage is TRBV27 and J usage is TRBJ2-1, with D possibly matching TRBD2 (5 bases). V lost 1 base to trimming and J lost 6 bases, with 13 bases between them. CDR3 length: 15 amino acids. Germline V CDR1 and CDR2: MNHEY, SMNVEV (reference sequence). In DNA form, the CDR3 reads TGTGCCAGCAGTTTATTGAGCGGCTCTGTCAATGAGCAGTTCTTC. It yields the protein CASSLLSGSVNEQFF.

The chain is built from TRBV5-1 and TRBJ2-2; D gene unclear. The CDR3 contains 14 residues. Germline assignment: CDR1 SGHRS and CDR2 YFSETQ. Trimming shortened V by 5 bases and J by 3 bases, and 11 bases separated the two germline ends. Here the CDR3 DNA reads TGCGCCAGCAGATCGTCTGGAGACACCGGGGAGCTGTTTTTT. Its protein is CASRSSGDTGELFF.

The rearrangement joins TRBV5-1 to TRBJ2-6; 8 positions agree with TRBD1. V lost 0 bases, J lost 0 bases, and 5 bases stayed unmatched. This CDR3 has 18 residues. Per the germline V gene, CDR1 is SGHRS and CDR2 is YFSETQ. The CDR3 reads CASSLDGTGTSGANVLTF. The CDR3 bases are TGCGCCAGCAGCTTGGACGGGACAGGCACCTCTGGGGCCAACGTCCTGACTTTC.

The rearrangement uses TRBV9 and TRBJ2-1; the match to TRBD2 covers 10 bases. From germline, CDR1 is SGDLS and CDR2 YYNGEE. The CDR3 runs 15 residues. V trimming: 0 bases; J trimming: 7 bases; junction bases outside the gene matches: 4. The CDR3 region is CASSVGPSGRNEQFF. CDR3 DNA: TGTGCCAGCAGCGTAGGTCCTAGCGGGAGAAATGAGCAGTTCTTC. Based on the CDR3 plus reference TRBV9 and TRBJ2-1, the full variable domain is DSGVTQTPKHLITATGQRVTLRCSPRSGDLSVYWYQQSLDQGLQFLIQYYNGEERAKGNILERFSAQQFPDLHSELNLSSLELGDSALYFCASSVGPSGRNEQFFGPGTRLTVL.

This chain connects TRBV18 to TRBJ1-4; D is unresolved. The length of the CDR3 is 15 residues. V was cut by 3 bases and J by 5 bases, with 13 bases left in between. Germline loops: CDR1 KGHSH, CDR2 LQKENI. The CDR3 here is CASSPTGRRNEKLFF. In DNA, the CDR3 is TGTGCCAGCTCACCCACGGGCAGGAGGAATGAAAAACTGTTTTTT.

This clone was seen more than once but under ten times. This chain uses TRBV2 with TRBJ1-2, with D hard to call. Germline CDR1 and CDR2: SNHLY and FYNNEI. The CDR3 runs to 11 residues. V lost 7 bases, J lost 3 bases, and 6 bases lay in between. The CDR3 protein is CASITYYGYTF. CDR3 coding DNA: TGTGCCAGCATCACATACTATGGCTACACCTTC.

The chain couples TRBV5-1 to TRBJ2-1; a weak D match, TRBD1 (5 bases). The V end was cut by 3 bases, the J end by 2 bases, with 6 bases between. The CDR3 extends over 13 amino acids. The V gene's germline CDR1 is SGHRS and CDR2 YFSETQ. The CDR3 DNA sequence: TGCGCCAGCAGCTCGACAGCCTACAATGAGCAGTTCTTC. This codes for CASSSTAYNEQFF.

The chain joins TRBV19 to TRBJ1-1; tentatively, D is TRBD1 (6 bases). The CDR3 sequence is 13 residues long. V gave up 6 bases and J gave up 9 bases, with 17 bases separating them. The germline CDR1 and CDR2 sequences are LNHDA and SQIVND (reference sequence). The CDR3 bases are TGTGCCAGTAGCCCCGAGACAGGCCGTAAAGCTTTCTTT. Translating it yields CASSPETGRKAFF.

This clone was seen more than once but under ten times. The gene calls are TRBV10-3 and TRBJ2-7, with a weak D call TRBD2 (6 bases). Deletions cut 10 bases from V and 3 bases from J, with 13 bases between. Germline CDR1 ENHRY, CDR2 SYGVKD. The CDR3 runs to 12 residues. The CDR3: CATGLGSYEQYF. CDR3 DNA: TGTGCCACGGGACTTGGGAGCTACGAGCAGTACTTC.

V is TRBV10-3 and J is TRBJ2-7; possible D gene TRBD1, 6 bases. V gave up 7 bases and J gave up 2 bases, with 21 bases separating them. The V gene's germline CDR1 is ENHRY and CDR2 SYGVKD. The CDR3 spans 16 residues. This CDR3 is CAINRVDSVIPYEQYF. DNA for the CDR3: TGTGCCATCAACAGGGTTGACAGCGTGATACCCTACGAGCAGTACTTC.

The chain employs TRBV19 and TRBJ2-3; D is unresolved. Trimming shortened V by 3 bases and J by 4 bases, and 11 bases separated the two germline ends. Germline-derived CDR1 and CDR2 are LNHDA and SQIVND (reference sequence). The length of the CDR3 is 14 residues. CDR3 in amino acids: CASSIRSRSDTQYF. CDR3 nucleotides: TGTGCCAGTAGTATTAGGAGTAGGTCAGATACGCAGTATTTT.

This chain uses TRBV6-1 with TRBJ2-6; 12 bases line up with TRBD2. The germline gives CDR1 MNHNS, CDR2 SASEGT. The ends lost 4 bases at V and 1 base at J; junction bases unmatched: 2. There are 17 residues in the CDR3. In DNA form, the CDR3 reads TGTGCCAGCAGTGTGACTAGCGGGAGTTCTGGGGCCAACGTCCTGACTTTC. Its protein product is CASSVTSGSSGANVLTF.

This clone was counted a single time. This chain uses TRBV7-6 with TRBJ2-7, with D possibly matching TRBD1 (6 bases). V was pared by 4 bases and J by 1 base, with 11 bases between. The length of the CDR3 is 14 residues. CDR1 is SGHVS, CDR2 FNYEAQ, per germline. The DNA of the CDR3 is TGTGCCAGCAGCTCGCAGGGGTTTTCCTACGAGCAGTACTTC. Residues: CASSSQGFSYEQYF.